This entry describes one T cell receptor beta chain. What it recognizes is unknown. The sample comes from a study of cytomegalovirus exposure and HLA in healthy donors. The PCR made use of 60 Vbeta and 13 Jbeta primers. The method was immunoSEQ multiplex PCR; TCRdb's version includes in-frame clones alone and lacks a portion of them. Among about 150,000 clones listed, around four fifths were seen once. Study results and limitations: In an earlier analysis, about 87% or about 30%: the productive usage of most TCR beta V segments. Sequencing likely caused a cluster of highly shared sequence variants. HLA allele associations emerged for about 18,000 TCR beta sequences in a later analysis, at 0.05 false discovery rate. Analyzed later, association rates of TCRs varied across HLA loci, with DRB1 most and HLA-C fewest.

The sequencing input was PBMCs. This clonotype originated in a man aged 18 to 30 in good health and CMV-seronegative.

The CDR3 loop reads CAWRGGTPGRFNEQFF. Here the CDR3 DNA reads TGTGCCTGGAGGGGTGGGACTCCCGGGCGGTTCAATGAGCAGTTCTTC. The chain links TRBV30 to TRBJ2-1; possible D gene TRBD2, 6 bases. The CDR3 totals 16 residues. Per the germline V gene, CDR1 is GTSNPN and CDR2 is SVGIG (reference sequence). V gave up 3 bases and J gave up 6 bases, with 21 bases separating them.